Sequencing of this T cell receptor (beta chain) was carried out in a study of T cell responses to AZD1222 COVID-19 vaccine. The study's findings and limits: Among vaccine-associated CD4 TCRs, coverage spanned spike, with dominance at 160-218 and 743-854.

Using immunoSEQ multiplex PCR, the repertoire was profiled, and TCRdb retains in-frame clones only, with some absent. The repertoire has roughly 150,000 clones, about nine tenths of them found once; the top ten carry around 2.1%. From germline, CDR1 is SGHRS and CDR2 YFSETQ. The trim removed 4 bases at V and 5 bases at J, leaving 5 bases unmatched. The CDR3 extends over 15 amino acids. Comment on this clone: Its specificity is not known.

The specimen was peripheral blood, collected on day 0 of AZD1222 vaccination. This clonotype originated in an adult in good health. V usage is TRBV5-1 and J usage is TRBJ2-5; 13 positions match TRBD2. The CDR3 loop reads CASSTQTSGRETQYF. CDR3 nucleotides: TGCGCCAGCAGCACTCAGACTAGCGGGAGGGAGACCCAGTACTTC.